The 20 T cell receptor beta chains below were found in one sample sequenced in a study of cytomegalovirus exposure and HLA in healthy donors. Method: immunoSEQ multiplex PCR; TCRdb's copy keeps in-frame clones and lacks some. This table has approximately 210,000 clones, 86% appearing once. Sequencing used PBMCs. The receptors derive from a young woman in good health and CMV-seronegative.

The V gene is TRBV4-1, the J gene TRBJ1-1; a weak D match, TRBD1 (5 bases). V lost 1 base to trimming and J lost 3 bases, with 12 bases between them. The CDR3 is made up of 15 amino acids. Germline CDR1 is MGHRA and CDR2 is YSYEKL. CDR3 DNA sequence: TGCGCCAGCAGCCAAGGGAGGGGCGCCGACACTGAAGCTTTCTTT. Residues: CASSQGRGADTEAFF.

This clone was seen more than once but under ten times. The chain uses TRBV5-1 and TRBJ2-7, with D perhaps TRBD2 (5 bases). This CDR3 region has 15 residues. Germline CDR1 is SGHRS and CDR2 is YFSETQ. Trimming cost V 0 bases and J 4 bases, with 14 bases left between them. CDR3 amino acids: CASSLGAARAYEQYF. DNA of the CDR3: TGCGCCAGCAGCTTGGGAGCGGCTAGAGCGTACGAGCAGTACTTC.

The chain recombines TRBV9 with TRBJ1-2; 7 bases match TRBD1. Germline V CDR1 and CDR2: SGDLS, YYNGEE. This CDR3 spans 15 amino acids. J lost 8 bases, V lost 0 bases, and 10 bases had no gene match. The CDR3 is CASSVGMTGTDGYTF. Written as DNA, the CDR3 is TGTGCCAGCAGCGTAGGGATGACAGGGACGGACGGCTACACCTTC.

The gene calls are TRBV9 and TRBJ2-7, with D possibly TRBD1 on 6 matching bases. Per germline, CDR1 SGDLS and CDR2 YYNGEE. CDR3 length equals 15 residues. V shed 0 bases and J shed 5 bases, with 15 bases lying between them. CDR3 in amino acids: CASSVAPSQGNEQYF. CDR3 coding DNA: TGTGCCAGCAGCGTAGCCCCGTCACAGGGAAACGAGCAGTACTTC. Drawing the rest from reference TRBV9 and TRBJ2-7, the complete variable domain is DSGVTQTPKHLITATGQRVTLRCSPRSGDLSVYWYQQSLDQGLQFLIQYYNGEERAKGNILERFSAQQFPDLHSELNLSSLELGDSALYFCASSVAPSQGNEQYFGPGTRLTVT.

V gene TRBV6-6 combines with J gene TRBJ2-7; TRBD1 matches 10 bases. This CDR3 is 14 amino acids long. The ends lost 6 bases at V and 4 bases at J; junction bases unmatched: 6. Germline assignment: CDR1 MNHNY and CDR2 SVGAGI (reference sequence). The CDR3 reads CASSQRDRGYEQYF. Here the CDR3 DNA reads TGTGCCAGCAGCCAACGGGACAGGGGTTACGAGCAGTACTTC.

This clone showed up just once. This chain joins TRBV7-2 and TRBJ1-1; D is possibly TRBD1 (5 bases). The germline CDR1 and CDR2 sequences are SGHTA and FQGNSA. V gave up 5 bases and J gave up 4 bases, with 11 bases separating them. The CDR3 has 13 amino acids. DNA of the CDR3: TGTGCCAGCAGCCAAGGGGTAGGCACTGAAGCTTTCTTT. Translated: CASSQGVGTEAFF.

The chain recombines TRBV4-1 with TRBJ1-6, with 7 bases identical to TRBD1. The CDR3 extends over 18 amino acids. The V and J ends lost 3 bases and 5 bases, in that order; junction bases with no gene match: 13. Germline loops: CDR1 MGHRA, CDR2 YSYEKL. CDR3 protein: CASSHPRQGGKDNSPLHF. Written as DNA, the CDR3 is TGCGCCAGCAGCCACCCCCGACAGGGAGGCAAGGATAATTCACCCCTCCACTTT.

The table lists this clone with a few counts. V usage is TRBV2 and J usage is TRBJ2-7; tentatively, D is TRBD1 (6 bases). V was clipped by 8 bases and J by 2 bases, with 10 bases between them. CDR1 is SNHLY, CDR2 FYNNEI, per germline. The CDR3 spans 12 residues. The CDR3 loop reads CASLGDTYEQYF. The CDR3 nucleotides are TGTGCCAGCTTAGGGGACACCTACGAGCAGTACTTC.

The chain carries TRBV5-1 and TRBJ1-2; 8 bases align to TRBD1. V lost 6 bases to trimming and J lost 4 bases; unmatched junction nucleotides: 11. This CDR3 has 15 amino acids. The V gene's germline CDR1 is SGHRS and CDR2 YFSETQ. This chain's CDR3 is CASIPEPGGVYGYTF. The CDR3 DNA reads TGCGCCAGCATCCCCGAACCAGGGGGCGTCTATGGCTACACCTTC. Looking up the rest from reference TRBV5-1 and TRBJ1-2 gives the full variable domain: KAGVTQTPRYLIKTRGQQVTLSCSPISGHRSVSWYQQTPGQGLQFLFEYFSETQRNKGNFPGRFSGRQFSNSRSEMNVSTLELGDSALYLCASIPEPGGVYGYTFGSGTRLTVV.

The gene calls are TRBV9 and TRBJ1-1, with 8 bases identical to TRBD1. The CDR3 spans 17 residues. The junction had 7 bases not matched to a gene; V was cut back by 0 bases and J by 0 bases. Looked up from germline, CDR1 is SGDLS and CDR2 is YYNGEE. CDR3 sequence: CASSVGTGGSMNTEAFF. The CDR3 DNA reads TGTGCCAGCAGCGTAGGTACAGGGGGGAGCATGAACACTGAAGCTTTCTTT.

The chain couples TRBV15 to TRBJ1-2, with D perhaps TRBD1 (6 bases). From germline, CDR1 is LNHNV and CDR2 YYDKDF (reference sequence). There are 16 residues in the CDR3. Trimming removed 3 bases at V and 0 bases at J, with 14 bases between. CDR3 amino acids: CATSRAPTGTNYGYTF. The CDR3 DNA sequence: TGTGCCACCAGCAGGGCCCCGACAGGTACTAACTATGGCTACACCTTC.

The V call is TRBV4-1, the J call TRBJ2-7, with a tentative D call TRBD2 (6 bases). Trimming left V 0 bases short and J 6 bases short, with 15 bases between. There are 15 residues in the CDR3. The germline V gene has CDR1 MGHRA and CDR2 YSYEKL. This chain's CDR3 is CASSQEEGLRLEQYF. CDR3 nucleotide sequence: TGCGCCAGCAGCCAAGAGGAGGGTCTGAGGCTCGAGCAGTACTTC.

This chain connects TRBV4-1 to TRBJ2-7, with D tentatively TRBD2 (5 bases). The CDR3 extends over 15 amino acids. Germline V gene sequence: CDR1 MGHRA, CDR2 YSYEKL. V gave up 3 bases and J gave up 0 bases, with 12 bases separating them. CDR3 sequence (DNA): TGCGCCAGCAGCCACGGTGGTGGGAGCTCCTACGAGCAGTACTTC. As protein: CASSHGGGSSYEQYF.

V gene TRBV30 combines with J gene TRBJ1-6; 9 bases are shared with TRBD1. Germline CDR1 reads GTSNPN; CDR2 reads SVGIG (reference sequence). The CDR3 is 17 residues long. The ends lost 2 bases at V and 6 bases at J; junction bases unmatched: 11. CDR3 in amino acids: CAWSFPDRGLSNSPLHF. CDR3 DNA sequence: TGTGCCTGGAGTTTCCCGGACAGGGGACTGTCTAATTCACCCCTCCACTTT.

The chain has TRBV19 and TRBJ1-4; D may be TRBD1 (6 bases). CDR1 is LNHDA, CDR2 SQIVND, per germline (reference sequence). The ends were cut back, 3 bases at V and 13 bases at J, with 21 bases in the middle. The CDR3 is 15 amino acids. Here the CDR3 reads CASSIDSGRTDRLFF. As DNA, the CDR3 is TGTGCCAGTAGTATTGATAGTGGTCGGACAGACAGACTGTTTTTT.

The rearrangement uses TRBV30 and TRBJ1-2; 7 bases fit TRBD1. V dropped 1 base and J dropped 0; count of bases not matched to a gene: 5. CDR1 GTSNPN and CDR2 SVGIG come from the germline V gene (reference sequence). This CDR3 is 15 amino acids long. The DNA of the CDR3 is TGTGCCTGGAGTGAAACCGGGACAGCTAACTATGGCTACACCTTC. This sequence encodes CAWSETGTANYGYTF.

This chain joins TRBV4-2 and TRBJ1-6; 7 bases match TRBD1. The germline gives CDR1 LGHNA, CDR2 YNFKEQ. This CDR3 region has 15 residues. With 5 bases clipped from V and 8 bases from J, the junction kept 9 bases outside the gene matches. As DNA, the CDR3 is TGTGCCAGCAGCAAAGGGATCGACAGGGATTCACCCCTCCACTTT. Translated, it gives CASSKGIDRDSPLHF.

J is TRBJ2-3 and V is TRBV11-3; D perhaps matches TRBD1 (5 bases). The V gene's germline CDR1 is SGHNT and CDR2 YENEEA. V lost 0 bases and J 3 bases, leaving 10 bases between the germline ends. The CDR3 is made up of 15 amino acids. For the CDR3, the DNA is TGTGCCAGCAGCTTAGATGGCAGGGAAACAGATACGCAGTATTTT. It is translated as CASSLDGRETDTQYF. Full variable domain (missing parts from reference TRBV11-3 and TRBJ2-3): EAGVVQSPRYKIIEKKQPVAFWCNPISGHNTLYWYLQNLGQGPELLIRYENEEAVDDSQLPKDRFSAERLKGVDSTLKIQPAELGDSAVYLCASSLDGRETDTQYFGPGTRLTVL.

The genes are TRBV21-1 and TRBJ2-7; TRBD2 is the table's D call and was not checked against the DNA. TRBV21-1 is described as a pseudogene. The CDR3 contains 15 residues. CDR3 loop: CASSKWGVSSYEQYF. Here the CDR3 DNA reads TGTGCCAGCAGCAAATGGGGGGTTAGCTCCTACGAGCAGTACTTC.

This chain links TRBV6-6 with TRBJ2-5, with 9 nucleotides matching TRBD1. CDR3 length: 16 residues. The germline V gene encodes CDR1 MNHNY and CDR2 SVGAGI (reference sequence). The V segment lost 1 base and the J segment 4 bases; nucleotides outside the gene matches: 7. In DNA form, the CDR3 reads TGTGCCAGCAGTTACTGGAGGGGGGACAGGGTAGAGACCCAGTACTTC. Translating it yields CASSYWRGDRVETQYF.